Listed below are T cell receptor beta chains from one sample, sequenced in a study of blood T cell repertoires in COVID-19. Some clones are missing from TCRdb's copy, which holds only in-frame ones; the method was immunoSEQ multiplex PCR. The sample contains 100,000 to 150,000 clones, around 87% of which appear only once. Sequenced material: peripheral blood. Every receptor here comes from a woman aged 60-75 years with acute or convalescent COVID-19. Each CDR3 is given with its conserved first and last residue. Fields, in order: clone size, D gene, J gene, V gene, CDR3 DNA, CDR3 protein. The D gene is left open where the match is weak. Size values are once, few and many counts, or a class for expanded clones, and some rows have none.

abundance: -
d_gene: TRBD1
j_gene: TRBJ2-7
v_gene: TRBV7-9
CDR3nt: TGTGCCAGCAGCTTAGCGGGGACAGAGGGCTACGAGCAGTACTTC
CDR3aa: CASSLAGTEGYEQYF

abundance: -
d_gene: -
j_gene: TRBJ1-3
v_gene: TRBV5-5
CDR3nt: TGTGCCAGCAGCTTGACAGGGATAAACACCATATATTTT
CDR3aa: CASSLTGINTIYF

abundance: -
d_gene: -
j_gene: TRBJ1-3
v_gene: TRBV2
CDR3nt: TGTGCCAGCGGCGCGGGGACCTACGGAAACACCATATATTTT
CDR3aa: CASGAGTYGNTIYF

abundance: -
d_gene: TRBD1
j_gene: TRBJ2-1
v_gene: TRBV3-1/TRBV3-2
CDR3nt: TGTGCCAGCAGCCAAGATGGCGGGACAGGGATGGAGCAGTTCTTC
CDR3aa: CASSQDGGTGMEQFF

abundance: -
d_gene: -
j_gene: TRBJ1-1
v_gene: TRBV27
CDR3nt: TGTGCCAGCAGGTTGACAGGCTTGAACACTGAAGCTTTCTTT
CDR3aa: CASRLTGLNTEAFF

abundance: -
d_gene: TRBD1
j_gene: TRBJ1-3
v_gene: TRBV7-8
CDR3nt: TGTGCCAGCAGCCCCTCGACAGGGCTCGGAAACACCATATATTTT
CDR3aa: CASSPSTGLGNTIYF

abundance: -
d_gene: -
j_gene: TRBJ1-6
v_gene: TRBV27
CDR3nt: TGTGCCAGCACCCGCGGGGGCTCCTATAATTCACCCCTCCACTTT
CDR3aa: CASTRGGSYNSPLHF

abundance: -
d_gene: -
j_gene: TRBJ2-1
v_gene: TRBV5-1
CDR3nt: TGCGCCAGCAGCTTGGATAGCGCCAGCTCCTACAATGAGCAGTTCTTC
CDR3aa: CASSLDSASSYNEQFF

abundance: -
d_gene: -
j_gene: TRBJ2-2
v_gene: TRBV2
CDR3nt: TGTGCCAGCAGTGACAGGTCGAACACCGGGGAGCTGTTTTTT
CDR3aa: CASSDRSNTGELFF

abundance: -
d_gene: TRBD2
j_gene: TRBJ2-1
v_gene: TRBV5-1
CDR3nt: TGCGCCAGCAGCTCCGGACTAGCGCCCATGACCTACAATGAGCAGTTCTTC
CDR3aa: CASSSGLAPMTYNEQFF

abundance: -
d_gene: -
j_gene: TRBJ1-1
v_gene: TRBV5-1
CDR3nt: TGCGCCAGCAGCTTGGCCGAGCCGGGCACTGAAGCTTTCTTT
CDR3aa: CASSLAEPGTEAFF

abundance: once
d_gene: -
j_gene: TRBJ2-3
v_gene: TRBV7-8
CDR3nt: TGTGCCAGCAGCCGGGCCACAGATACGCAGTATTTT
CDR3aa: CASSRATDTQYF

abundance: -
d_gene: TRBD2
j_gene: TRBJ2-1
v_gene: TRBV4-2
CDR3nt: TGTGCCAGCAGCCAAGAAAGGGGCCAGCGGGAGAAATTTGAGCAGTTCTTC
CDR3aa: CASSQERGQREKFEQFF

abundance: -
d_gene: TRBD2
j_gene: TRBJ2-3
v_gene: TRBV10-1
CDR3nt: TGCGCCAGCAGTGACTCCGAGACTAGCGGGAGTTATACGCAGTATTTT
CDR3aa: CASSDSETSGSYTQYF

abundance: -
d_gene: -
j_gene: TRBJ1-4
v_gene: TRBV9
CDR3nt: TGTGCCAGCAGCCCCCACGGTGGCAGGGGTGGTAGTGAAAAACTGTTTTTT
CDR3aa: CASSPHGGRGGSEKLFF

abundance: -
d_gene: TRBD1
j_gene: TRBJ1-6
v_gene: TRBV3-1/TRBV3-2
CDR3nt: TGTGCCAGCAGCCGGACAGGGGGCGATTCACCCCTCCACTTT
CDR3aa: CASSRTGGDSPLHF

abundance: -
d_gene: TRBD2
j_gene: TRBJ2-1
v_gene: TRBV7-2
CDR3nt: TGTGCCAGCAGCTTAGGACTAGCCTCCTACAATGAGCAGTTCTTC
CDR3aa: CASSLGLASYNEQFF

abundance: -
d_gene: -
j_gene: TRBJ2-5
v_gene: TRBV5-1
CDR3nt: TGCGCCAGCAGCCCAGCGGGCCATCCTCAAGAGACCCAGTACTTC
CDR3aa: CASSPAGHPQETQYF

abundance: -
d_gene: -
j_gene: TRBJ2-6
v_gene: TRBV19
CDR3nt: TGTGCCAGTGGGGACTCCTTCTCTGGGGCCAACGTCCTGACTTTC
CDR3aa: CASGDSFSGANVLTF

abundance: -
d_gene: -
j_gene: TRBJ1-2
v_gene: TRBV18
CDR3nt: TGTGCCAGCTCACCAAACAGGGAACCATATGGCTACACCTTC
CDR3aa: CASSPNREPYGYTF

abundance: -
d_gene: TRBD2
j_gene: TRBJ2-3
v_gene: TRBV3-1/TRBV3-2
CDR3nt: TGTGCCAGCAGCCCGACTAGCGCGAACACAGATACGCAGTATTTT
CDR3aa: CASSPTSANTDTQYF

abundance: -
d_gene: TRBD2
j_gene: TRBJ2-5
v_gene: TRBV5-4
CDR3nt: TGTGCCACGAGCGGGAGTGGTCAGACCCAGTACTTC
CDR3aa: CATSGSGQTQYF

abundance: -
d_gene: TRBD1
j_gene: TRBJ2-2
v_gene: TRBV5-1
CDR3nt: TGCGCCAGCAGCTGGGGACAGGTCCCTAACACCGGGGAGCTGTTTTTT
CDR3aa: CASSWGQVPNTGELFF

abundance: -
d_gene: -
j_gene: TRBJ2-3
v_gene: TRBV2
CDR3nt: TGTGCCAGCCTTCTTGATACGCAGTATTTT
CDR3aa: CASLLDTQYF

abundance: once
d_gene: TRBD1
j_gene: TRBJ1-4
v_gene: TRBV28
CDR3nt: TGTGCCAGCAGCACAAGAGACAGGGGAGGGGAAAAACTGTTTTTT
CDR3aa: CASSTRDRGGEKLFF

abundance: -
d_gene: -
j_gene: TRBJ2-6
v_gene: TRBV9
CDR3nt: TGTGCCAGCAGCGTAGAAGGGGGACCCTCTGGGGCCAACGTCCTGACTTTC
CDR3aa: CASSVEGGPSGANVLTF

abundance: -
d_gene: TRBD1
j_gene: TRBJ1-1
v_gene: TRBV5-4
CDR3nt: TGTGCCAGCAGCTCCGGACAGGGGGTTATGAACACTGAAGCTTTCTTT
CDR3aa: CASSSGQGVMNTEAFF

abundance: -
d_gene: -
j_gene: TRBJ1-3
v_gene: TRBV28
CDR3nt: TGTGCCAGCAGCTCCTATAGCTCGAGCTCTGGAAACACCATATATTTT
CDR3aa: CASSSYSSSSGNTIYF

abundance: -
d_gene: -
j_gene: TRBJ1-6
v_gene: TRBV18
CDR3nt: TGTGCCAGCTCACCCTCGAGAGTTCCTAATTCACCCCTCCACTTT
CDR3aa: CASSPSRVPNSPLHF

abundance: -
d_gene: -
j_gene: TRBJ2-1
v_gene: TRBV7-3
CDR3nt: TGTGCCAGCAGCTTAGGGGGCGGGCCCGCCGGGAACAATGAGCAGTTCTTC
CDR3aa: CASSLGGGPAGNNEQFF

abundance: -
d_gene: -
j_gene: TRBJ2-1
v_gene: TRBV6-4
CDR3nt: TGTGCCAGCAGTGTAGAGGGAGGTAAAAACTTTGAGCAGTTCTTC
CDR3aa: CASSVEGGKNFEQFF

abundance: -
d_gene: -
j_gene: TRBJ1-1
v_gene: TRBV12-5
CDR3nt: TGTGCTAGTGGTTTGGCCTCGTCCACTGAAGCTTTCTTT
CDR3aa: CASGLASSTEAFF

abundance: -
d_gene: -
j_gene: TRBJ1-1
v_gene: TRBV29-1
CDR3nt: TGCAGCGTCCCCGGCGGGGTTCATTCTCCGGGGAACACTGAAGCTTTCTTT
CDR3aa: CSVPGGVHSPGNTEAFF

abundance: -
d_gene: -
j_gene: TRBJ2-7
v_gene: TRBV28
CDR3nt: TGTGCCAGCAGTTTACAGGGATACGAGCAGTACTTC
CDR3aa: CASSLQGYEQYF

abundance: -
d_gene: TRBD2
j_gene: TRBJ2-2
v_gene: TRBV5-1
CDR3nt: TGCGCCAGCAGCTTGTCCGGGAGGGACACCGGGGAGCTGTTTTTT
CDR3aa: CASSLSGRDTGELFF

abundance: -
d_gene: TRBD1
j_gene: TRBJ1-6
v_gene: TRBV7-8
CDR3nt: TGTGCCAGCAGCTATATTGCCGGGACAGGGGATTCACCCCTCCACTTT
CDR3aa: CASSYIAGTGDSPLHF

abundance: -
d_gene: TRBD1
j_gene: TRBJ2-4
v_gene: TRBV4-1
CDR3nt: TGCGCCAGCAGCTCCCAGGGGGCGCAGTACTTC
CDR3aa: CASSSQGAQYF

abundance: -
d_gene: TRBD1
j_gene: TRBJ2-7
v_gene: TRBV5-1
CDR3nt: TGCGCCAGCAGCACACAGGGGCGCGCCTACGAGCAGTACTTC
CDR3aa: CASSTQGRAYEQYF

abundance: -
d_gene: -
j_gene: TRBJ1-1
v_gene: TRBV9
CDR3nt: TGTGCCAGCAGCGTAGGGCGGAGGGGCACTGAAGCTTTCTTT
CDR3aa: CASSVGRRGTEAFF

abundance: -
d_gene: TRBD1
j_gene: TRBJ2-1
v_gene: TRBV7-3
CDR3nt: TGTGCCAGCAGCTTAGAAGGGACAGGCGACAATGAGCAGTTCTTC
CDR3aa: CASSLEGTGDNEQFF

abundance: -
d_gene: TRBD2
j_gene: TRBJ2-7
v_gene: TRBV18
CDR3nt: TGTGCCAGCTCACCACCGGGACTAGCGGGAGGGTACGAGCAGTACTTC
CDR3aa: CASSPPGLAGGYEQYF

abundance: -
d_gene: TRBD2
j_gene: TRBJ2-3
v_gene: TRBV28
CDR3nt: TGTGCCAGCATGGGTGCTCCGGGAGGGCCGGGCACAGATACGCAGTATTTT
CDR3aa: CASMGAPGGPGTDTQYF

abundance: -
d_gene: -
j_gene: TRBJ1-2
v_gene: TRBV6-4
CDR3nt: TGTGCCAGCAGTGACCGGGATATCGGCTACACCTTC
CDR3aa: CASSDRDIGYTF

abundance: -
d_gene: TRBD1
j_gene: TRBJ1-5
v_gene: TRBV19
CDR3nt: TGTGCCACGCAGGACAGGGGGCGCCGGGGCAATCAGCCCCAGCATTTT
CDR3aa: CATQDRGRRGNQPQHF

abundance: once
d_gene: TRBD2
j_gene: TRBJ2-2
v_gene: TRBV27
CDR3nt: TGTGCCAGCAGCCCAGGACTAGCGGGAGGGCCAACCGGGGAGCTGTTTTTT
CDR3aa: CASSPGLAGGPTGELFF

abundance: -
d_gene: -
j_gene: TRBJ2-6
v_gene: TRBV12-5
CDR3nt: TGTGCTAGTGGTAGTTGGGCTTTGCAGGACAAAGTCGGGCACGTCCTGACTTTC
CDR3aa: CASGSWALQDKVGHVLTF

abundance: once
d_gene: TRBD1
j_gene: TRBJ1-2
v_gene: TRBV5-4
CDR3nt: TGTGCCAGCAGCCGCCCGGACAGGGCCTCTAACTATGGCTACACCTTC
CDR3aa: CASSRPDRASNYGYTF

abundance: once
d_gene: TRBD1
j_gene: TRBJ1-5
v_gene: TRBV3-1/TRBV3-2
CDR3nt: TGTGCCAGCAGCCTCGGGACAGCTAATCAGCCCCAGCATTTT
CDR3aa: CASSLGTANQPQHF

abundance: -
d_gene: -
j_gene: TRBJ1-2
v_gene: TRBV19
CDR3nt: TGTGCCAGTAGTATACCGGGACACGCTAACTATGGCTACACCTTC
CDR3aa: CASSIPGHANYGYTF

abundance: -
d_gene: -
j_gene: TRBJ2-7
v_gene: TRBV2
CDR3nt: TGTGCCAGCAGGAGGCAGACGGCCGGGTCCCACGAGCAGTACTTC
CDR3aa: CASRRQTAGSHEQYF

abundance: -
d_gene: TRBD2
j_gene: TRBJ2-2
v_gene: TRBV7-2
CDR3nt: TGTGCCAGCAGCTTACGATCTAGCGGGAGGACCGGGGAGCTGTTTTTT
CDR3aa: CASSLRSSGRTGELFF

abundance: once
d_gene: -
j_gene: TRBJ2-1
v_gene: TRBV12-3/TRBV12-4
CDR3nt: TGTGCCAGCAGTTCCCAGAATGAGCAGTTCTTC
CDR3aa: CASSSQNEQFF

abundance: -
d_gene: TRBD1
j_gene: TRBJ1-2
v_gene: TRBV5-5
CDR3nt: TGTGCCAGCAGCTGGGGGACAGGGGGCGCGTTTGGCTACACCTTC
CDR3aa: CASSWGTGGAFGYTF

abundance: -
d_gene: TRBD2
j_gene: TRBJ2-2
v_gene: TRBV28
CDR3nt: TGTGCCAGCAACGTACTAGCGGGAGCCAACACCGGGGAGCTGTTTTTT
CDR3aa: CASNVLAGANTGELFF

abundance: -
d_gene: TRBD1
j_gene: TRBJ1-4
v_gene: TRBV19
CDR3nt: TGTGCCAGTAAAGACAGGGCGGTCGAAAAACTGTTTTTT
CDR3aa: CASKDRAVEKLFF